These 14 T cell receptor beta chains share one sample of origin, sequenced in a study of identifying expanded T cells in peripheral blood. The assay was immunoSEQ multiplex PCR, and TCRdb's table has in-frame clones only and misses some. The sample yields 75,000 to 95,000 clones, approximately 91% seen once. Sequencing was done on a sample of blood. These receptors all come from a person aged 18 to 75 in good health.

V is TRBV6-1 and J is TRBJ2-7; 7 bases align to TRBD1. Trimming took 4 bases from V and 6 from J; bases not matched to a gene: 3. Per germline, CDR1 MNHNS and CDR2 SASEGT. This CDR3 contains 12 residues. The DNA of the CDR3 is TGTGCCAGCAGTGCAACAGGGGTCGAGCAGTACTTC. Its translation is CASSATGVEQYF.

The chain employs TRBV10-3 and TRBJ2-5; 8 nucleotides align to TRBD1. CDR1 and CDR2 from the germline V gene are ENHRY and SYGVKD. This CDR3 contains 16 residues. J was trimmed by 1 base and V by 3 bases; bases with no gene match: 7. The DNA for the CDR3 is TGTGCCATCAGTGACAGGGGGCGAGAATCCCAAGAGACCCAGTACTTC. It specifies CAISDRGRESQETQYF.

V and J are TRBV27 and TRBJ2-6; no definite D call. Germline CDR1 MNHEY, CDR2 SMNVEV (reference sequence). The V end lost 6 bases, the J end lost 4 bases, and 10 bases lay between the germline ends. This CDR3 comprises 14 residues. CDR3 coding DNA: TGTGCCAGCAGCCCGAGGTGGGGGGCCAACGTCCTGACTTTC. This sequence encodes CASSPRWGANVLTF.

This clone was detected once. The CDR3 spells CASSAGVPTSSGTEAFF. CDR3 DNA: TGCGCCAGCAGCGCAGGGGTCCCTACATCCTCGGGCACTGAAGCTTTCTTT. V is TRBV5-1 and J is TRBJ1-1; maybe TRBD1 (6 bases). The CDR3 is made up of 17 amino acids. Trimming shortened V by 4 bases and J by 4 bases, and 23 bases separated the two germline ends. Germline CDR1 SGHRS, CDR2 YFSETQ.

V is TRBV14 and J is TRBJ2-3; 8 bases are a match to TRBD1. Looked up from germline, CDR1 is SGHDN and CDR2 is FVKESK. The junction had 2 bases not matched to a gene; V was cut back by 4 bases and J by 2 bases. The CDR3 contains 14 residues. DNA for the CDR3: TGTGCCAGCAGCCCGACAGGGGTCACAGATACGCAGTATTTT. Translation gives CASSPTGVTDTQYF.

J is TRBJ1-2 and V is TRBV18, with 11 nucleotides matching TRBD1. Germline loops: CDR1 KGHSH, CDR2 LQKENI. The V and J ends lost 3 bases and 4 bases, in that order; junction bases with no gene match: 4. The CDR3 has 15 amino acids. The CDR3 DNA reads as TGTGCCAGCTCACCCGGACAGGGGGCTTTCTATGGCTACACCTTC. Amino acids: CASSPGQGAFYGYTF.

This chain joins TRBV29-1 and TRBJ1-2; D uncertain. The V end lost 5 bases, the J end lost 4 bases, and 8 bases lay between the germline ends. Germline V gives CDR1 SQVTM, CDR2 ANQGSEA. CDR3 size: 11 residues. CDR3 bases: TGCAGCGTTCAGCTTGCCTATGGCTACACCTTC. Its protein is CSVQLAYGYTF.

CDR3 region: CASSPRTSTDTQYF. The CDR3 DNA sequence: TGCGCCAGCAGCCCGAGGACCAGCACAGATACGCAGTATTTT. This chain uses TRBV5-1 with TRBJ2-3; no definite D call. There are 14 residues in the CDR3. Germline CDR1 and CDR2: SGHRS and YFSETQ. Trimming shortened V by 4 bases and J by 0 bases, and 9 bases separated the two germline ends.

The chain recombines TRBV6-1 with TRBJ1-1, with 8 bases that match TRBD1. The V and J ends lost 6 bases and 8 bases, in that order; junction bases with no gene match: 5. Germline values: CDR1 MNHNS, CDR2 SASEGT. This CDR3 comprises 12 residues. The CDR3 sequence: CASRVDRGEAFF. The CDR3 nucleotides are TGTGCCAGCAGGGTAGACAGGGGCGAAGCTTTCTTT.

V and J are TRBV5-6 and TRBJ2-3; a possible D gene is TRBD1 (6 bases). In germline, CDR1 is SGHDT, CDR2 YYEEEE. The CDR3 contains 12 residues. V was clipped by 4 bases and J by 4 bases, with 7 bases between them. The CDR3 region is CASSQGSDTQYF. As DNA, the CDR3 is TGTGCCAGCAGCCAGGGGTCAGATACGCAGTATTTT.

CDR3 sequence (DNA): TGTGCCAGCAGTTTATCAGAGGGGATTGGGGAGACCCAGTACTTC. Translated: CASSLSEGIGETQYF. J is TRBJ2-5 and V is TRBV27; D may be TRBD1 or TRBD2 (5 bases each). Trimming stripped 0 bases from V and 5 bases from J, with 13 bases between. This CDR3 has 15 residues. Germline assignment: CDR1 MNHEY and CDR2 SMNVEV (reference sequence).

The sample holds one count of this clone. The chain couples TRBV7-2 to TRBJ1-1; D is unclear. CDR1 SGHTA and CDR2 FQGNSA come from the germline V gene. The CDR3 is 14 residues long. Trimming pared 2 bases from V and 1 base from J, leaving 8 bases between. The CDR3 DNA reads TGTGCCAGCAGCTTACGGTCGGCGAACACTGAAGCTTTCTTT. The encoded protein is CASSLRSANTEAFF.

The chain carries TRBV14 and TRBJ1-3; unclear D gene. Germline V gives CDR1 SGHDN, CDR2 FVKESK. Trimming pared 0 bases from V and 2 bases from J, leaving 8 bases between. This CDR3 has 15 amino acids. CDR3 DNA: TGTGCCAGCAGCCAAGATCGGTGGGCTGGAAACACCATATATTTT. This sequence encodes CASSQDRWAGNTIYF.

The chain has TRBV5-5 and TRBJ2-1; 7 bases line up with TRBD2. CDR3 size: 19 residues. V shed 4 bases, J shed 0 bases, and the junction held 16 bases outside the gene matches. Germline values: CDR1 SGHKS, CDR2 YYEKEE (reference sequence). The CDR3 sequence: CASSPGTLAVRDSYNEQFF. The CDR3 nucleotides read TGTGCCAGCAGCCCCGGGACGCTAGCGGTCCGGGACTCCTACAATGAGCAGTTCTTC. The full variable domain, completed using reference TRBV5-5 and TRBJ2-1, is DAGVTQSPTHLIKTRGQQVTLRCSPISGHKSVSWYQQVLGQGPQFIFQYYEKEERGRGNFPDRFSARQFPNYSSELNVNALLLGDSALYLCASSPGTLAVRDSYNEQFFGPGTRLTVL.